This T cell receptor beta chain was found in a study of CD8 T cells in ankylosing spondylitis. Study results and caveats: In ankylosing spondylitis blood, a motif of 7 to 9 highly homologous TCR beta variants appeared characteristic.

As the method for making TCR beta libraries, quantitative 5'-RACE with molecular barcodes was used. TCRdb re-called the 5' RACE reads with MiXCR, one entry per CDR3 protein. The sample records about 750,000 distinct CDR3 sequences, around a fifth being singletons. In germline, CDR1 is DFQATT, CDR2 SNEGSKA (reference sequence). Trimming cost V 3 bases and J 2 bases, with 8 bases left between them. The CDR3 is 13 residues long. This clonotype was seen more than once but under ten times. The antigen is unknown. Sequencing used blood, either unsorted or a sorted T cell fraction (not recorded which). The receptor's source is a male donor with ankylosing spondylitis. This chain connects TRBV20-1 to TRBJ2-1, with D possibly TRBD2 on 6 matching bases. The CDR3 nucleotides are TGCAGTGCTAGCGGGGGTACCTACAATGAGCAGTTCTTC. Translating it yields CSASGGTYNEQFF.